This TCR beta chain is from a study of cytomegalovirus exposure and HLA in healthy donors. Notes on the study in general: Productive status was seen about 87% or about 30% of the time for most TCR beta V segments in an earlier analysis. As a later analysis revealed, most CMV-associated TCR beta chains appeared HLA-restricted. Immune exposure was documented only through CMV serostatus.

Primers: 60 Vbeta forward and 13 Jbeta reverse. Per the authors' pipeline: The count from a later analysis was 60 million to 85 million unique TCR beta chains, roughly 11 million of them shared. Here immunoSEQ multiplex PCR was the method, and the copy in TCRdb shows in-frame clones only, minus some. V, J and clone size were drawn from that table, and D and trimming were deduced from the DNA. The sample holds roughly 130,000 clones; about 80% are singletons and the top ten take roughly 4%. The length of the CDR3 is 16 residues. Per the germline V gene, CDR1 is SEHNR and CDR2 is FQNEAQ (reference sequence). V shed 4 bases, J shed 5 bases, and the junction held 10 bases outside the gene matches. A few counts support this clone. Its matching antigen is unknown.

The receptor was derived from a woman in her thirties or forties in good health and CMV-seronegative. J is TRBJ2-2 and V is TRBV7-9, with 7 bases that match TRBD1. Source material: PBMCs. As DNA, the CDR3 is TGTGCCAGCAGCTCGGACCTATACAGGGGAACCGGGGAGCTGTTTTTT. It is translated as CASSSDLYRGTGELFF.